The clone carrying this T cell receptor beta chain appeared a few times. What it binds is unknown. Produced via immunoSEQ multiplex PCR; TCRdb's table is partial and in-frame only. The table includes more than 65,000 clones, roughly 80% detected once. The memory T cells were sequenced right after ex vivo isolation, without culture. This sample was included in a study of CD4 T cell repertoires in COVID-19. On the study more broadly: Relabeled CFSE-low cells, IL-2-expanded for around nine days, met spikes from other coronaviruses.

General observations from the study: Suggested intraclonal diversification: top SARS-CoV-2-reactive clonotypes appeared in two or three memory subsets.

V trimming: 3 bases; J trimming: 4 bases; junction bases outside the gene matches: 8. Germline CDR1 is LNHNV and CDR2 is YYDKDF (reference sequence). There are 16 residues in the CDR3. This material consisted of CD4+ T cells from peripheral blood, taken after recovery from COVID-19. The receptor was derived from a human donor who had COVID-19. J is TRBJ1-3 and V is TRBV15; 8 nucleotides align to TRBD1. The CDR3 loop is CATSSDRGIKGNTIYF. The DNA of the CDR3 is TGTGCCACCAGCAGCGACAGGGGTATCAAAGGAAACACCATATATTTT.